The T cell receptor (beta chain) under discussion was sequenced for a study of T cell repertoires in cytomegalovirus infection. The overall study: CMV epitopes used comprised recently identified HLA-C-restricted ones and well-studied HLA-B-restricted ones. Matching HLA type, along with CMV infection, was indicated by public TCR beta signatures. Notes on the study in general: The ex vivo response was dominated by HLA-C-restricted CMV-specific TCR beta clonotypes.

TCRdb fed the reads into MiXCR, producing one record per CDR3 protein. The sample includes about 110,000 distinct CDR3 sequences, more than 30% of them seen just once. The CDR3 runs 15 residues. Trimming removed 0 bases at V and 1 base at J, with 7 bases between. Germline CDR1 and CDR2: LGHNA and YSLEER. This clonotype came up many times. Its specificity is not known. The rearrangement uses TRBV4-3 and TRBJ2-1; D unclear. The source material was CD8+ T cells from cultured PBMCs, sampled from culture after CMV antigen stimulation. The receptor was derived from a human donor in good health (CMV status not recorded). Some clones in this sample may be carry-over from other donors' samples. The CDR3 loop is CASSQERASYNEQFF. CDR3 DNA: TGCGCCAGCAGCCAAGAACGGGCGTCCTACAATGAGCAGTTCTTC.